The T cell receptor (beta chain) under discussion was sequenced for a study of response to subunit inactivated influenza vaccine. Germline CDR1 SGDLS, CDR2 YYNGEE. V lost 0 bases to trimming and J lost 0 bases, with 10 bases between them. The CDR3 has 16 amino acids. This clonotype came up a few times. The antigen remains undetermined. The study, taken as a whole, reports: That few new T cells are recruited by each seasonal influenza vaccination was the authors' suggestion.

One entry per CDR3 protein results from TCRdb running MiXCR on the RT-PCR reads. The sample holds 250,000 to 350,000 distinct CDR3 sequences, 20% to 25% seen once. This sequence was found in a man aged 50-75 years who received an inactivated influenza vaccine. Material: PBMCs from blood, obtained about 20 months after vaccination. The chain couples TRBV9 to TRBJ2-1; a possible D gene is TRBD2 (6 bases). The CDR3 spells CASSVGLGSSYNEQFF. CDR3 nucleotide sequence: TGTGCCAGCAGCGTAGGGCTCGGGAGCTCCTACAATGAGCAGTTCTTC.